A selection of T cell receptor beta chains follows, all from one sample in a study of T cell responses to AZD1222 COVID-19 vaccine. Assay: immunoSEQ multiplex PCR; the TCRdb copy retains only in-frame clones and omits some. The profile covers approximately 61,000 clones, with around 81% appearing a single time and 20% to 30% taken by the ten largest. The input for sequencing was peripheral blood, taken 28 days after the second AZD1222 dose. The receptors shown here come from an adult who received the AZD1222 COVID-19 vaccine. CDR3s include the opening cysteine and the closing phenylalanine or tryptophan. Each record gives: clone size, V gene, J gene, D gene, CDR3 DNA, CDR3 protein. A D gene is named only where the DNA matches it firmly. Where a row states a size, it is once, few, many or the class of an expanded clone; other rows omit it.

clone size: .; V gene: TRBV6-2/TRBV6-3; J gene: TRBJ2-1; D gene: .; CDR3 DNA: TGTGCCAGCAGTCACAAACTAGGGGGATACAATGAGCAGTTCTTC; CDR3 protein: CASSHKLGGYNEQFF
clone size: .; V gene: TRBV5-1; J gene: TRBJ1-1; D gene: TRBD1; CDR3 DNA: TGCGCCAGCAGCCGCGGGGACAGGGCGAGCACTGAAGCTTTCTTT; CDR3 protein: CASSRGDRASTEAFF
clone size: .; V gene: TRBV5-1; J gene: TRBJ1-3; D gene: .; CDR3 DNA: TGCGCCAGCAGCCCGGACGGAGGAAACACCATATATTTT; CDR3 protein: CASSPDGGNTIYF
clone size: .; V gene: TRBV28; J gene: TRBJ2-3; D gene: TRBD2; CDR3 DNA: TGTGCCAGCAGTCTAGCGGGAGGCAGGAGCACAGATACGCAGTATTTT; CDR3 protein: CASSLAGGRSTDTQYF
clone size: .; V gene: TRBV19; J gene: TRBJ2-1; D gene: TRBD2; CDR3 DNA: TGTGCCAGTAGGGACTTGAAGCTAGCGGGAGTTGAGCAGTTCTTC; CDR3 protein: CASRDLKLAGVEQFF
clone size: .; V gene: TRBV5-1; J gene: TRBJ2-7; D gene: TRBD2; CDR3 DNA: TGCGCCAGCAGAAGGGGTAGCGGGACCTACGAGCAGTACTTC; CDR3 protein: CASRRGSGTYEQYF
clone size: .; V gene: TRBV7-9; J gene: TRBJ2-7; D gene: .; CDR3 DNA: TGTGCCAGCAGCTTATTTGAGGTCGCCGAGCAGTACTTC; CDR3 protein: CASSLFEVAEQYF
clone size: .; V gene: TRBV21-1; J gene: TRBJ1-1; D gene: .; CDR3 DNA: TGTGCCAGCAGCAGGGGAGGAACTGAAGCTTTCTTT; CDR3 protein: CASSRGGTEAFF
clone size: .; V gene: TRBV11-2; J gene: TRBJ2-7; D gene: .; CDR3 DNA: TGTGCCAGCAGCTTAGGACGTGGTGCCTACGAGCAGTACTTC; CDR3 protein: CASSLGRGAYEQYF
clone size: .; V gene: TRBV28; J gene: TRBJ2-2; D gene: .; CDR3 DNA: TGTGCCAGCAGGGTCGGAGGGCTACGATCGAACACCGGGGAGCTGTTTTTT; CDR3 protein: CASRVGGLRSNTGELFF
clone size: .; V gene: TRBV7-8; J gene: TRBJ1-5; D gene: .; CDR3 DNA: TGTGCCAGCAGCCGAGGGCCGGATAGCAATCAGCCCCAGCATTTT; CDR3 protein: CASSRGPDSNQPQHF
clone size: .; V gene: TRBV5-1; J gene: TRBJ2-2; D gene: .; CDR3 DNA: TGCGCCAGCAGCTTGGCCGTCACCGGGGAGCTGTTTTTT; CDR3 protein: CASSLAVTGELFF
clone size: .; V gene: TRBV29-1; J gene: TRBJ2-3; D gene: .; CDR3 DNA: TGCAGCGTTACAGGGACCGACACAGATACGCAGTATTTT; CDR3 protein: CSVTGTDTDTQYF
clone size: .; V gene: TRBV28; J gene: TRBJ1-2; D gene: .; CDR3 DNA: TGTGCCAGCAGCTATTTGCCAGGGACTGGCTACACCTTC; CDR3 protein: CASSYLPGTGYTF
clone size: .; V gene: TRBV30; J gene: TRBJ2-7; D gene: TRBD2; CDR3 DNA: TGTGCCTGGAGTGGGACTAGCGGGAAGTTCCACGAGCAGTACTTC; CDR3 protein: CAWSGTSGKFHEQYF
clone size: .; V gene: TRBV19; J gene: TRBJ2-2; D gene: TRBD2; CDR3 DNA: TGTGCCAGTAGTATCGGACTAGCGGGAGGGTCGAACACCGGGGAGCTGTTTTTT; CDR3 protein: CASSIGLAGGSNTGELFF
clone size: .; V gene: TRBV19; J gene: TRBJ2-1; D gene: .; CDR3 DNA: TGTGCCAGTAGTCGAAGGACACGGTCCTACAATGAGCAGTTCTTC; CDR3 protein: CASSRRTRSYNEQFF
clone size: .; V gene: TRBV9; J gene: TRBJ2-1; D gene: .; CDR3 DNA: TGTGCCAGCGGGGGATTCGCTGGTAATGAGCAGTTCTTC; CDR3 protein: CASGGFAGNEQFF
clone size: .; V gene: TRBV12-5; J gene: TRBJ2-3; D gene: TRBD2; CDR3 DNA: TGTGCTAGTGGTTTGGGACTAGCGGGGCTCACAGATACGCAGTATTTT; CDR3 protein: CASGLGLAGLTDTQYF
clone size: once; V gene: TRBV12-3/TRBV12-4; J gene: TRBJ1-1; D gene: .; CDR3 DNA: TGTGCCAGCAGTATCAGTCCTACTGAAGCTTTCTTT; CDR3 protein: CASSISPTEAFF
clone size: once; V gene: TRBV5-1; J gene: TRBJ1-5; D gene: .; CDR3 DNA: TGCGCCAGCAGCCTGGACAGTTCCAATCAGCCCCAGCATTTT; CDR3 protein: CASSLDSSNQPQHF
clone size: .; V gene: TRBV11-2; J gene: TRBJ2-1; D gene: .; CDR3 DNA: TGTGCCAGCAGCGTAGGACAGTCGAATGAGCAGTTCTTC; CDR3 protein: CASSVGQSNEQFF
clone size: few; V gene: TRBV5-1; J gene: TRBJ2-1; D gene: .; CDR3 DNA: TGCGCCAGCAGCTTGCCCGGAACCCACAATGAGCAGTTCTTC; CDR3 protein: CASSLPGTHNEQFF
clone size: once; V gene: TRBV14; J gene: TRBJ1-1; D gene: .; CDR3 DNA: TGTGCCAGCAGCCAAGTGGCGGGTTACCGTAACACTGAAGCTTTCTTT; CDR3 protein: CASSQVAGYRNTEAFF
clone size: .; V gene: TRBV15; J gene: TRBJ2-7; D gene: .; CDR3 DNA: TGTGCCACCAGCAGAGATTTGCGGAACGAGCAGTACTTC; CDR3 protein: CATSRDLRNEQYF
clone size: once; V gene: TRBV2; J gene: TRBJ1-4; D gene: .; CDR3 DNA: TGTGCCAGCAGTGAAATGAAGGGGAGGACTAATGAAAAACTGTTTTTT; CDR3 protein: CASSEMKGRTNEKLFF
clone size: .; V gene: TRBV7-8; J gene: TRBJ1-1; D gene: .; CDR3 DNA: TGTGCCAGCAGCTTAATAGGAGTAACTAACACTGAAGCTTTCTTT; CDR3 protein: CASSLIGVTNTEAFF
clone size: .; V gene: TRBV12-3/TRBV12-4; J gene: TRBJ2-7; D gene: .; CDR3 DNA: TGTGCCAGCAGGCACAGAACCTACGAGCAGTACTTC; CDR3 protein: CASRHRTYEQYF
clone size: .; V gene: TRBV28; J gene: TRBJ1-1; D gene: .; CDR3 DNA: TGTGCCAGCTACTATCAGGGAAACACTGAAGCTTTCTTT; CDR3 protein: CASYYQGNTEAFF